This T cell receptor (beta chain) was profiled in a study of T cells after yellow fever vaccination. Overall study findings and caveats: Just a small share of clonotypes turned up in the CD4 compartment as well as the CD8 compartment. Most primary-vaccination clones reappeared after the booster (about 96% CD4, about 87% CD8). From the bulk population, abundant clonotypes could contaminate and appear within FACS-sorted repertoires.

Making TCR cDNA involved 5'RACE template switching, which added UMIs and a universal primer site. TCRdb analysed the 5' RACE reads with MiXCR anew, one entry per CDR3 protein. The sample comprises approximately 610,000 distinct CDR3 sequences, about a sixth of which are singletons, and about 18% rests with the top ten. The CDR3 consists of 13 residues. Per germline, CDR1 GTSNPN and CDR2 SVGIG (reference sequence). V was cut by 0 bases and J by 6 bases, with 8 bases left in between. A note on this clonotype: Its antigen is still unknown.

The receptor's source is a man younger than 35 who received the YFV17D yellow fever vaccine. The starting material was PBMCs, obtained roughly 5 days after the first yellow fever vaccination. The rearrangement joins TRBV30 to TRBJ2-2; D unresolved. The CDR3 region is CAWSVSYPGELFF. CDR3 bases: TGTGCCTGGAGTGTATCCTACCCCGGGGAGCTGTTTTTT.